The clone carrying this T cell receptor (beta chain) was found once. This specimen comes from a study of blood T cell repertoires in COVID-19. Only in-frame clones appear in the TCRdb table, and some are missing; sequencing was by immunoSEQ multiplex PCR. The sample lists approximately 300,000 clones; 80% to 90% were seen once. Which cohort a participant joined came from the clinical history participants gave. The source material was PBMCs or T cells enriched from blood (not recorded which). The clonotype originates from a woman aged 25-40 years who had recovered from COVID-19.

As DNA, the CDR3 is TGTGCCAGCAGCTCCGGAGGGGTGGACTACACCTTC. This codes for CASSSGGVDYTF. This chain uses TRBV7-9 with TRBJ1-2, with D perhaps matching TRBD1 (5 bases). CDR1 SEHNR and CDR2 FQNEAQ come from the germline V gene (reference sequence). The CDR3 consists of 12 residues. Trimming left V 4 bases short and J 10 bases short, with 13 bases between.